One and the same sample provided the 11 T cell receptor beta chains below, sequenced in a study of OX40 agonist ivuxolimab in advanced cancers. TCRdb keeps only in-frame clones here, not all; method: immunoSEQ multiplex PCR. The sample lists 60,000 to 100,000 clones, approximately 92% seen once, with approximately 0.5% in the top ten. The input for sequencing was CD4+ or CD8+ T cells sorted from blood, taken in a trial of the OX40 agonist ivuxolimab. The receptors here all came from an adult with an advanced solid tumor such as melanoma, head and neck, liver or kidney cancer.

The chain combines TRBV12-1 with TRBJ2-7; TRBD2, the D gene given by the table, was not confirmed from the DNA. TRBV12-1 is flagged as a pseudogene. The CDR3 is 16 residues long. CDR3 sequence (DNA): TGTGCCAGCAGCGTTCGACTAGCGGGAGGGCGTTACGAGCAGTACTTC. It is translated as CASSVRLAGGRYEQYF.

The V and J genes are TRBV30 and TRBJ2-7, with 7 nucleotides matching TRBD1. The V gene end was trimmed by 8 bases and the J gene end by 2 bases; junction bases not matched to a gene: 9. Germline V gene sequence: CDR1 GTSNPN, CDR2 SVGIG (reference sequence). There are 13 residues in the CDR3. The DNA of the CDR3 is TGTGCCGTCGACAGGGTGAGGGCCTACGAGCAGTACTTC. It yields the protein CAVDRVRAYEQYF.

The chain carries TRBV28 and TRBJ1-2, with D unclear. Trimming shortened V by 1 base and J by 2 bases, and 8 bases separated the two germline ends. Germline V CDR1 and CDR2: MDHEN, SYDVKM. This CDR3 spans 14 amino acids. Written as DNA, the CDR3 is TGTGCCAGCAGTTTATTGGACGTCAACTATGGCTACACCTTC. Amino acid sequence: CASSLLDVNYGYTF.

The rearrangement uses TRBV18 and TRBJ1-2; 9 bases are shared with TRBD1. Germline-derived CDR1 and CDR2 are KGHSH and LQKENI. After removal of 4 bases from V and 0 bases from J, the junction contained 3 bases not matched to a gene. CDR3 length: 15 residues. DNA for the CDR3: TGTGCCAGCTCACGGGGACAGGGAACTAACTATGGCTACACCTTC. Amino acid sequence: CASSRGQGTNYGYTF.

This chain links TRBV5-4 with TRBJ2-3; 8 bases match TRBD2. The CDR3 contains 16 residues. The V segment lost 6 bases and the J segment 3 bases; nucleotides outside the gene matches: 12. Germline V gene sequence: CDR1 SGHNT, CDR2 YYREEE (reference sequence). CDR3 sequence reads: CASNPWSGSGTDTQYF. The CDR3, as DNA: TGTGCCAGCAACCCCTGGAGCGGGAGTGGGACAGATACGCAGTATTTT.

This clone was found a few times. The rearrangement joins TRBV7-3 to TRBJ2-3, with 9 bases that match TRBD2. Germline V CDR1 and CDR2: SGHTA, FQGTGA. CDR3 length: 15 amino acids. Trimming removed 4 bases from V and 1 base from J; junction bases left unmatched: 3. CDR3 in DNA: TGTGCCAGCAGCTACATAGCGGGAGGCACAGATACGCAGTATTTT. Translation gives CASSYIAGGTDTQYF.

The chain has TRBV18 and TRBJ1-4; D uncertain. The ends were cut back, 6 bases at V and 8 bases at J, with 16 bases in the middle. Germline CDR1 and CDR2: KGHSH and LQKENI. The CDR3 consists of 14 residues. This chain's CDR3 is CASSLGYDQEKLFF. For the CDR3, the DNA is TGTGCCAGCTCCCTGGGATACGATCAGGAAAAACTGTTTTTT.

This clone was recorded a few times. The chain has TRBV9 and TRBJ2-3; 7 bases line up with TRBD1. Germline V CDR1 and CDR2: SGDLS, YYNGEE. This CDR3 is built from 14 residues. The V and J ends lost 4 bases and 4 bases, in that order; junction bases with no gene match: 6. CDR3 loop: CASSSGTEADTQYF. The CDR3 DNA is TGTGCCAGCAGCTCAGGGACAGAGGCAGATACGCAGTATTTT.

The chain joins TRBV11-3 to TRBJ2-1; 9 bases line up with TRBD2. Trimming at V came to 1 base and at J to 6 bases, leaving 19 bases not matched to a gene. From germline, CDR1 is SGHNT and CDR2 YENEEA. The CDR3 sequence is 20 residues long. The CDR3 DNA reads TGTGCCAGCAGCTTAGGGGGAGAAAACGGACTAGCGATAATTGGCAATGAGCAGTTCTTC. Its translation is CASSLGGENGLAIIGNEQFF.

J is TRBJ1-4 and V is TRBV10-3; TRBD1 agrees at 7 bases. This CDR3 comprises 13 residues. The V gene's germline CDR1 is ENHRY and CDR2 SYGVKD. J lost 6 bases, V lost 8 bases, and 6 bases had no gene match. The CDR3 sequence: CAIGGQSDEKLFF. CDR3 sequence (DNA): TGTGCCATCGGGGGACAGTCGGATGAAAAACTGTTTTTT.

The gene calls are TRBV29-1 and TRBJ2-1; no clear D. The CDR3 runs to 14 residues. The V end lost 1 base, the J end lost 9 bases, and 16 bases lay between the germline ends. Germline loops: CDR1 SQVTM, CDR2 ANQGSEA. The CDR3 spells CSVEGPLGKGEQFF. The DNA of the CDR3 is TGCAGCGTTGAAGGCCCGCTAGGAAAGGGTGAGCAGTTCTTC.